This T cell receptor beta chain is drawn from a study of T cells in Graves' hyperthyroidism and ophthalmopathy. Amplified TCR beta CDR3 regions came from RNA transcripts. First-round RT-PCR of the TCR CDR3 relied on the HTBI primer set. TCRdb re-analysed the multiplex PCR reads in MiXCR, keeping a single row per CDR3 protein. The repertoire consists of hundreds of thousands of distinct CDR3 sequences, with more than 11% occurring once and the leading ten covering around 5.4%. V lost 5 bases and J lost 3, with 11 bases in between. The CDR3 length is 14 residues. Germline V gives CDR1 SGDLS, CDR2 YYNGEE.

The sample was blood. The TCR was taken from a woman in her twenties or thirties with Graves' hyperthyroidism that later progressed to Graves' ophthalmopathy. The chain has TRBV9 and TRBJ2-2, with D possibly being TRBD2 (6 bases). The CDR3 reads CASSLEGYTGELFF. The CDR3 nucleotides read TGTGCCAGCAGTCTGGAGGGGTACACCGGGGAGCTGTTTTTT. The full variable domain, with the rest looked up from reference TRBV9 and TRBJ2-2, is DSGVTQTPKHLITATGQRVTLRCSPRSGDLSVYWYQQSLDQGLQFLIQYYNGEERAKGNILERFSAQQFPDLHSELNLSSLELGDSALYFCASSLEGYTGELFFGEGSRLTVL.